The T cell receptor beta chain under discussion was sequenced for a study of T cell therapy after organ transplantation. On this clone itself: The antigen remains unidentified.

The repertoire was sequenced with immunoSEQ multiplex PCR; TCRdb's copy has only in-frame clones and lacks some. This table holds 51,000 or so clones, 85% to 95% found once. Germline V gene lookup returns CDR1 SEHNR and CDR2 FQNEAQ (reference sequence). CDR3 length equals 17 residues. V was trimmed by 3 bases and J by 0 bases, leaving 18 bases between them. The rearrangement joins TRBV7-9 to TRBJ2-7, with D maybe TRBD1 (6 bases). The specimen comprised CD8+ T cells from blood, sampled before autologous CMV-specific T cell therapy. This TCR derives from a human patient who had received a solid organ transplant and had CMV disease. Written as DNA, the CDR3 is TGTGCCAGCAGCTTCGGACAAGGAGGACAGAGCTCCTACGAGCAGTACTTC. It specifies CASSFGQGGQSSYEQYF.